This TCR beta chain is drawn from a study of cytomegalovirus exposure and HLA in healthy donors. General study points: Sequencing likely generated an artifact that appeared as a cluster of highly shared sequence variants. Analysis was performed later, and it showed HLA-associated TCR beta chains to be more clonally expanded than equally common others.

J lost 4 bases, V lost 1 base, and 4 bases had no gene match. The CDR3 totals 15 residues. Looked up from germline, CDR1 is SGHAT and CDR2 is FQNNGV. About this clone: What it binds is not known.

PCR involved 60 Vbeta and 13 Jbeta primers. The table came from immunoSEQ multiplex PCR; TCRdb's copy has only in-frame clones and leaves some out. The sample has 120,000 to 150,000 clones; around 81% are singletons. Each donor's status was that of a healthy bone marrow donor. This receptor was obtained from a male donor in good health and CMV-seronegative. The J gene is TRBJ2-3, the V gene TRBV11-2; 8 nucleotides agree with TRBD2. The specimen sequenced was PBMCs. The CDR3 here is CASSLGGTSADTQYF. CDR3 nucleotide sequence: TGTGCCAGCAGCTTAGGAGGGACTAGTGCAGATACGCAGTATTTT.